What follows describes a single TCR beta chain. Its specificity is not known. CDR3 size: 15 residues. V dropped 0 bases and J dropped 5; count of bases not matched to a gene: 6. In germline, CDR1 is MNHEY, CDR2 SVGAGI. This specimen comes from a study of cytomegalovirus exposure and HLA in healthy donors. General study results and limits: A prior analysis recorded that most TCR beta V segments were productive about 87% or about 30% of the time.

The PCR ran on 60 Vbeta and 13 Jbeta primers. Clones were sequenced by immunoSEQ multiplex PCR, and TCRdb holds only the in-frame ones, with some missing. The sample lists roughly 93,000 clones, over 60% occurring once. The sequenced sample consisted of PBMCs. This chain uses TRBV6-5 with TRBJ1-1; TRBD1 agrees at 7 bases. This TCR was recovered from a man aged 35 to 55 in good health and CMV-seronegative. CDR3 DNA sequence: TGTGCCAGCAGTTACTCACCAGGGGGTGAGACTGAAGCTTTCTTT. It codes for CASSYSPGGETEAFF.